This T cell receptor (beta chain) was captured in a study of Graves' ophthalmopathy and Graves' hyperthyroidism. Diagnosis used clinical symptoms, serum thyroxine, TRAb, thyroid ultrasound and orbital computed tomography. Scientists amplified the TCR beta CDR3 regions from RNA transcripts. Amplification began with first-round RT-PCR using HTBI primers, then second-round multiplex PCR was performed. TCRdb called the multiplex PCR reads again in MiXCR, with one record for every CDR3 protein. The sample yields more than 300,000 distinct CDR3 sequences, less than 20% seen once. This clonotype has only a few counts. The antigen remains undetermined. Study outcomes and limitations: At approximately 70% sensitivity and 72% to 75% specificity, the model predicted progression of the ophthalmopathy. The blood repertoire also included most expanded thyroid clonotypes above 0.001 frequency.

The sequenced material came from peripheral blood. The clonotype originates from a woman aged 18-29 years with stable Graves' hyperthyroidism.

The CDR3 spells CASKADRGVSNQPQHF. DNA of the CDR3: TGTGCCAGTAAGGCGGACAGGGGGGTTTCCAATCAGCCCCAGCATTTT. The chain carries TRBV19 and TRBJ1-5; the match to TRBD1 covers 10 bases. The CDR3 extends over 16 amino acids. After removal of 7 bases from V and 3 bases from J, the junction contained 9 bases not matched to a gene. Germline V gene data show CDR1 as LNHDA and CDR2 as SQIVND (reference sequence).